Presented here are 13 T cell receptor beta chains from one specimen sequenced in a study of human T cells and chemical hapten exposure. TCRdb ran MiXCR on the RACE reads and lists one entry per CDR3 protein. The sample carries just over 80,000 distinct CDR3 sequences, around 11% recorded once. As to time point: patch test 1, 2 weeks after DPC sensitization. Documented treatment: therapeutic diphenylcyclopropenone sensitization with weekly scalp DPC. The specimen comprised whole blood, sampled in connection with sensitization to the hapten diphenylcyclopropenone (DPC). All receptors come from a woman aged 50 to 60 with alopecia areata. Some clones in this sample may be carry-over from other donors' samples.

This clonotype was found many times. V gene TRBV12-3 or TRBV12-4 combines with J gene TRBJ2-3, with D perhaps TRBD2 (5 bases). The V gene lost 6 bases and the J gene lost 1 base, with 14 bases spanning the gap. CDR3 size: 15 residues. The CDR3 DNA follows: TGTGCCAGCAGCCCCCAAAGCGGTGGCACAGATACGCAGTATTTT. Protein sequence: CASSPQSGGTDTQYF.

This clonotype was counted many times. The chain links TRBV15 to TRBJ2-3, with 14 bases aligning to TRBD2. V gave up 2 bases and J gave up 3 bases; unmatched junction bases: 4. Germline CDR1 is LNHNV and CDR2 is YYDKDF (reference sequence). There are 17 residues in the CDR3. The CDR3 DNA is TGTGCCACCAGCAGAAAGACTAGCGGGAGGGTTACAGATACGCAGTATTTT. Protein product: CATSRKTSGRVTDTQYF. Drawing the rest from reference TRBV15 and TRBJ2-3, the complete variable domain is DAMVIQNPRYQVTQFGKPVTLSCSQTLNHNVMYWYQQKSSQAPKLLFHYYDKDFNNEADTPDNFQSRRPNTSFCFLDIRSPGLGDTAMYLCATSRKTSGRVTDTQYFGPGTRLTVL.

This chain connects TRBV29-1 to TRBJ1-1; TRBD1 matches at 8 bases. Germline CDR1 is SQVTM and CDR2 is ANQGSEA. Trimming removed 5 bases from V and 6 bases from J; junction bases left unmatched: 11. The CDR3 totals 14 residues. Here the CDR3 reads CSVSIRGQRAEAFF. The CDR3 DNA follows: TGCAGCGTTTCTATCAGGGGGCAGCGAGCTGAAGCTTTCTTT.

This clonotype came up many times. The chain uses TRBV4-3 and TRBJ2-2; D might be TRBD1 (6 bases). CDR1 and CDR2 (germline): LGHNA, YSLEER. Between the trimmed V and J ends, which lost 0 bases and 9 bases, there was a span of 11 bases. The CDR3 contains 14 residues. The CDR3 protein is CASSQETRDRELFF. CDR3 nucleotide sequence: TGCGCCAGCAGCCAAGAAACCAGGGACAGGGAGCTGTTTTTT.

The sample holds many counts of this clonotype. DNA of the CDR3: TGTGCCAGCAGCTTAGAGGGCTTAGCGGGAGGGCCTTGGAATGAGCAGTTCTTC. Protein product: CASSLEGLAGGPWNEQFF. The genes are TRBV11-2 and TRBJ2-1; 11 nucleotides match TRBD2. J was trimmed by 7 bases and V by 0 bases; bases with no gene match: 11. The CDR3 is 18 amino acids. Germline loops: CDR1 SGHAT, CDR2 FQNNGV.

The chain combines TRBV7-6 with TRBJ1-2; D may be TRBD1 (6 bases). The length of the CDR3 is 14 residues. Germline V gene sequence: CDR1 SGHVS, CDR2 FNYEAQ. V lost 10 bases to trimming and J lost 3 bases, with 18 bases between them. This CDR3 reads CATDPTGWDYGYTF. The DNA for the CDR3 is TGTGCCACAGACCCGACAGGTTGGGACTATGGCTACACCTTC.

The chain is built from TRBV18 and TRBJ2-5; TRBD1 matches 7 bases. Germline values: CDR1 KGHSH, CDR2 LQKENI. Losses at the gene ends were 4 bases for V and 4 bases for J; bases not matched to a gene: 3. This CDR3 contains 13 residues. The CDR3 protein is CASSLGQRETQYF. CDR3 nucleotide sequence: TGTGCCAGCTCACTGGGACAGCGAGAGACCCAGTACTTC.

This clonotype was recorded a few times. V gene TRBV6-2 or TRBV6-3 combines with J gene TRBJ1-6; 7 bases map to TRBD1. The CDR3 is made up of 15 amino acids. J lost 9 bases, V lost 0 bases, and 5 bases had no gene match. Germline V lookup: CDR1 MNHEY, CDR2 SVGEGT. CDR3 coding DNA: TGTGCCAGCAGTTACTCGAACAGGGGCGGTTCACCCCTCCACTTT. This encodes CASSYSNRGGSPLHF.

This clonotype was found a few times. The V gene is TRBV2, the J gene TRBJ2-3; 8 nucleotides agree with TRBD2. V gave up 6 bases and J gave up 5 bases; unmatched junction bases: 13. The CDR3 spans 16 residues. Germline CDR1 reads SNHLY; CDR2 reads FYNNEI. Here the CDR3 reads CASRESAGGLRDTQYF. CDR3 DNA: TGTGCCAGCAGGGAATCCGCGGGGGGCCTCAGAGATACGCAGTATTTT.

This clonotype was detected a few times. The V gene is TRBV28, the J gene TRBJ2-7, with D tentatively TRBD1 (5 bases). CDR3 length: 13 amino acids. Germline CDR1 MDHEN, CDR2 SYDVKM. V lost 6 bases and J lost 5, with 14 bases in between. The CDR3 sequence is CASRKGVRNEQYF. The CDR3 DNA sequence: TGTGCCAGCAGAAAAGGGGTGAGGAACGAGCAGTACTTC.

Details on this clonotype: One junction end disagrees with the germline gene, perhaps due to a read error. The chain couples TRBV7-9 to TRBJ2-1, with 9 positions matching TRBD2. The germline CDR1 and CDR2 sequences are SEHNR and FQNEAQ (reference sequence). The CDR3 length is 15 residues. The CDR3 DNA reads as TGTGCCAGCAGCGCGGAGGAGGTTAGCGGGAGACCTGGGGTCTTC. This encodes CASSAEEVSGRPGVF.

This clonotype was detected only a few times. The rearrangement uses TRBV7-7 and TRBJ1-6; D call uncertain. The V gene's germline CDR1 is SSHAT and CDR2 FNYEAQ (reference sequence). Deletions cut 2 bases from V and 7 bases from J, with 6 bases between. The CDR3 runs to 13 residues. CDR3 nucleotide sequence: TGTGCCAGCAGCTTATCTGAGAATTCACCCCTCCACTTT. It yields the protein CASSLSENSPLHF.

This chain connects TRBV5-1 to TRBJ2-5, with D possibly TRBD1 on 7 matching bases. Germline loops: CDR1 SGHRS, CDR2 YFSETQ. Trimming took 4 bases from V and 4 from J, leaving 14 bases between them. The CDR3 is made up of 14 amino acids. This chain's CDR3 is CASSAGQSGETQYF. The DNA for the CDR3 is TGCGCCAGCAGCGCGGGACAGAGTGGAGAGACCCAGTACTTC. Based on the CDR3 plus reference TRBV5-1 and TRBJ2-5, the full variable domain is KAGVTQTPRYLIKTRGQQVTLSCSPISGHRSVSWYQQTPGQGLQFLFEYFSETQRNKGNFPGRFSGRQFSNSRSEMNVSTLELGDSALYLCASSAGQSGETQYFGPGTRLLVL.